The sequence of this TCR beta chain was determined in a study of cytomegalovirus exposure and HLA in healthy donors. V trimming: 6 bases; J trimming: 1 base; junction bases outside the gene matches: 4. The CDR3 is 14 amino acids. From germline, CDR1 is MNHEY and CDR2 SVGAGI. This clone was seen only a few times. The antigen remains undetermined. Points from the study as a whole: Indistinguishability led to the exclusion of some V segments, TRBV6-2 and TRBV6-3 included.

The PCR made use of 60 Vbeta and 13 Jbeta primers. Here immunoSEQ multiplex PCR was the method, and the copy in TCRdb shows in-frame clones only, minus some. The sample records some 120,000 clones, 75% being singletons. The chain couples TRBV6-5 to TRBJ2-7, with 9 bases that match TRBD1. Sequenced input: PBMCs. The sequence came from a woman in her 40s in good health and CMV-seropositive. The chain's CDR3 is CASRAGTGSYEQYF. The CDR3 DNA reads TGTGCCAGCAGGGCCGGGACAGGGTCCTACGAGCAGTACTTC.